This T cell receptor beta chain was recorded in a study of control samples from healthy donors and cancer patients. Using immunoSEQ multiplex PCR, the repertoire was profiled, and TCRdb retains in-frame clones only, with some absent. Of approximately 190,000 clones in the sample, roughly nine tenths were seen once. The CDR3 sequence is 12 residues long. Between the trimmed V and J ends, which lost 6 bases and 13 bases, there was a span of 16 bases. The sequence was collected from a young man in good health. The sequenced sample consisted of blood. J is TRBJ1-5 and V is TRBV12-3 or TRBV12-4; D unclear. The CDR3 sequence: CASSRGGVGQHF. In nucleotides, the CDR3 is TGTGCCAGCAGCCGTGGCGGGGTTGGTCAGCATTTT.